The 31 T cell receptor beta chains presented below share a single source sample, sequenced in a study of blood T cell repertoires in COVID-19. The data were produced by immunoSEQ multiplex PCR, yet TCRdb's version contains in-frame clones alone and is incomplete. Of some 210,000 clones in the sample, roughly 89% were seen once. Sequenced: peripheral blood. The receptors originated from a man between 60 and 70 years old who had recovered from COVID-19.

The chain combines TRBV5-4 with TRBJ2-3; 8 bases agree with TRBD1. V dropped 2 bases and J dropped 4; count of bases not matched to a gene: 9. The CDR3 length is 16 residues. Germline V gene lookup returns CDR1 SGHNT and CDR2 YYREEE (reference sequence). The CDR3 DNA reads TGTGCCAGCAGCTTAGGTGGTCAGGGGGCAGCAGATACGCAGTATTTT. It specifies CASSLGGQGAADTQYF. The variable domain in full, completed from reference TRBV5-4 and TRBJ2-3, reads ETGVTQSPTHLIKTRGQQVTLRCSSQSGHNTVSWYQQALGQGPQFIFQYYREEENGRGNFPPRFSGLQFPNYSSELNVNALELDDSALYLCASSLGGQGAADTQYFGPGTRLTVL.

This clone has only one observation. The chain couples TRBV6-5 to TRBJ1-3, with D possibly matching TRBD1 (6 bases). This CDR3 is 14 amino acids long. Germline loops: CDR1 MNHEY, CDR2 SVGAGI. Deletions cut 6 bases from V and 1 base from J, with 10 bases between. The CDR3 bases are TGTGCCAGCAGATATCAGGGGTCTGGAAACACCATATATTTT. This gives the protein CASRYQGSGNTIYF.

CDR3 amino acids: CASSQREVYYEQYF. CDR3 DNA sequence: TGTGCCAGCAGTCAACGGGAGGTTTACTACGAGCAGTACTTC. The chain has TRBV6-5 and TRBJ2-7; 7 bases map to TRBD2. The CDR3 extends over 14 amino acids. Germline CDR1 is MNHEY and CDR2 is SVGAGI. J lost 3 bases, V lost 5 bases, and 7 bases had no gene match.

The chain has TRBV12-5 and TRBJ1-5, with 11 bases lining up with TRBD1. The trim removed 5 bases at V and 8 bases at J, leaving 5 bases unmatched. Germline lookup yields CDR1 LGHNT and CDR2 FRNRAP. The CDR3 totals 14 residues. This chain's CDR3 is CASGRTGGLEPQHF. In DNA form, the CDR3 reads TGTGCTAGTGGTCGGACAGGGGGCTTGGAGCCCCAGCATTTT.

The chain is built from TRBV19 and TRBJ2-7, with TRBD2 identical over 13 bases. V shed 4 bases, J shed 2 bases, and the junction held 5 bases outside the gene matches. The CDR3 totals 16 residues. CDR1 LNHDA and CDR2 SQIVND come from the germline V gene (reference sequence). The CDR3 DNA reads TGTGCCAGTAGTAGTCCGGGACTAGCGGGAACCTACGAGCAGTACTTC. It specifies CASSSPGLAGTYEQYF. The full variable domain, its missing parts supplied by reference TRBV19 and TRBJ2-7, is DGGITQSPKYLFRKEGQNVTLSCEQNLNHDAMYWYRQDPGQGLRLIYYSQIVNDFQKGDIAEGYSVSREKKESFPLTVTSAQKNPTAFYLCASSSPGLAGTYEQYFGPGTRLTVT.

The chain employs TRBV27 and TRBJ2-3, with 10 bases aligning to TRBD2. Germline CDR1 MNHEY, CDR2 SMNVEV (reference sequence). The V gene end was trimmed by 3 bases and the J gene end by 8 bases; junction bases not matched to a gene: 8. The CDR3 is made up of 15 amino acids. This chain's CDR3 is CASSFQTSGRGTQYF. CDR3 nucleotides: TGTGCCAGCAGTTTCCAGACTAGCGGGCGAGGTACGCAGTATTTT.

A note on this clone: Different DNA sequences within this sample yield the same CDR3. CDR3 in amino acids: CASSPGLAGGQETQYF. CDR3 DNA: TGTGCCAGCAGCCCGGGACTAGCGGGGGGGCAAGAGACCCAGTACTTC. The genes are TRBV3-1 (or the pseudogene TRBV3-2) and TRBJ2-5; 16 positions agree with TRBD2. With 4 bases clipped from V and 2 bases from J, the junction kept 1 base outside the gene matches. Germline V lookup: CDR1 LGHDT, CDR2 YNNKEL (reference sequence). There are 16 residues in the CDR3.

The rearrangement links TRBV5-5 to TRBJ1-1; TRBD1 aligns across 8 bases. V shed 0 bases, J shed 10 bases, and the junction held 2 bases outside the gene matches. The CDR3 runs to 12 residues. Germline V gene sequence: CDR1 SGHKS, CDR2 YYEKEE (reference sequence). The CDR3 sequence is CASSLGGQGAFF. The CDR3 DNA reads TGTGCCAGCAGCTTGGGCGGACAGGGAGCTTTCTTT. Looking up the rest from reference TRBV5-5 and TRBJ1-1 gives the full variable domain: DAGVTQSPTHLIKTRGQQVTLRCSPISGHKSVSWYQQVLGQGPQFIFQYYEKEERGRGNFPDRFSARQFPNYSSELNVNALLLGDSALYLCASSLGGQGAFFGQGTRLTVV.

This chain links TRBV5-6 with TRBJ1-2; D is uncertain. This CDR3 is built from 13 residues. Trimming removed 4 bases at V and 4 bases at J, with 11 bases between. The germline V gene encodes CDR1 SGHDT and CDR2 YYEEEE. The CDR3 bases are TGTGCCAGCAGCCCCGGGGTGCCCTATGGCTACACCTTC. Encoded protein: CASSPGVPYGYTF.

The V gene is TRBV27, the J gene TRBJ1-6; a weak D match, TRBD1 (6 bases). With 3 bases removed from V and 0 bases from J, the gap between germline ends came to 21 bases. Per the germline V gene, CDR1 is MNHEY and CDR2 is SMNVEV (reference sequence). The CDR3 has 20 residues. The CDR3 loop is CASSLFAGDRSSSYNSPLHF. CDR3 in DNA: TGTGCCAGCAGTTTGTTCGCAGGGGACCGCTCGAGCTCCTATAATTCACCCCTCCACTTT.

This clone has only a few counts. The chain uses TRBV9 and TRBJ2-1; perhaps TRBD2 as D (6 bases). CDR1 and CDR2 from the germline V gene are SGDLS and YYNGEE. CDR3 length: 15 amino acids. Trimming removed 2 bases from V and 5 bases from J, with 14 bases in between. CDR3 residues: CASSVYPGLNNEQFF. As DNA, the CDR3 is TGTGCCAGCAGCGTGTATCCCGGACTAAACAATGAGCAGTTCTTC. The full variable domain, its missing parts supplied by reference TRBV9 and TRBJ2-1, is DSGVTQTPKHLITATGQRVTLRCSPRSGDLSVYWYQQSLDQGLQFLIQYYNGEERAKGNILERFSAQQFPDLHSELNLSSLELGDSALYFCASSVYPGLNNEQFFGPGTRLTVL.

The chain is built from TRBV27 and TRBJ2-7; 8 bases agree with TRBD1. The germline V gene encodes CDR1 MNHEY and CDR2 SMNVEV (reference sequence). J lost 0 bases, V lost 7 bases, and 2 bases had no gene match. This CDR3 is 13 amino acids long. The CDR3 reads CASIDRGSYEQYF. The CDR3 DNA reads TGTGCCAGCATCGACAGGGGCTCCTACGAGCAGTACTTC.

The rearrangement joins TRBV6-5 to TRBJ1-6; D perhaps matches TRBD1 (5 bases). Germline CDR1 reads MNHEY; CDR2 reads SVGAGI. The germline V and J ends were trimmed by 5 bases and 7 bases, with 12 bases remaining between them. The CDR3 length is 14 residues. CDR3 nucleotides: TGTGCCAGCAGTCGACCGGGACTAAATTCACCCCTCCACTTT. Translation gives CASSRPGLNSPLHF.

The V call is TRBV7-9, the J call TRBJ2-2; TRBD1 aligns across 9 bases. The length of the CDR3 is 16 residues. The germline gives CDR1 SEHNR, CDR2 FQNEAQ (reference sequence). The ends lost 3 bases at V and 7 bases at J; junction bases unmatched: 9. The CDR3 sequence is CASSFAGTGKNGELFF. The CDR3 coding sequence is TGTGCCAGCAGCTTCGCCGGGACAGGGAAAAACGGGGAGCTGTTTTTT.

The chain combines TRBV24-1 with TRBJ2-1, with 12 positions matching TRBD2. The length of the CDR3 is 16 residues. J was trimmed by 5 bases and V by 7 bases; bases with no gene match: 8. Looked up from germline, CDR1 is KGHDR and CDR2 is SFDVKD. DNA for the CDR3: TGTGCCACCAGCACGACTAGCGGGGGTGTAGACAATGAGCAGTTCTTC. Translation: CATSTTSGGVDNEQFF.

In this sample, this clone turned up once. CDR3 DNA sequence: TGCGCCAGCAGACAAAGCAGCGGGAGGGCCCTCCAAGAGACCCAGTACTTC. This sequence encodes CASRQSSGRALQETQYF. The V and J genes are TRBV4-1 and TRBJ2-5, with 10 bases matching TRBD2. Germline V gives CDR1 MGHRA, CDR2 YSYEKL. The J segment lost 1 base and the V segment lost 6 bases, leaving 11 bases of the junction unmatched. This CDR3 has 17 amino acids.

The V gene is TRBV9, the J gene TRBJ2-1; 7 positions agree with TRBD2. Germline V lookup: CDR1 SGDLS, CDR2 YYNGEE. The CDR3 spans 16 residues. V lost 4 bases to trimming and J lost 0 bases; unmatched junction nucleotides: 7. CDR3 in amino acids: CASSPRLASSYNEQFF. CDR3 DNA sequence: TGTGCCAGCAGCCCCCGACTAGCTTCCTCCTACAATGAGCAGTTCTTC. Using reference TRBV9 and TRBJ2-1 for the parts outside the CDR3, the full variable domain is DSGVTQTPKHLITATGQRVTLRCSPRSGDLSVYWYQQSLDQGLQFLIQYYNGEERAKGNILERFSAQQFPDLHSELNLSSLELGDSALYFCASSPRLASSYNEQFFGPGTRLTVL.

The chain carries TRBV11-3 and TRBJ2-2; D perhaps matches TRBD1 (6 bases). CDR3 length equals 15 residues. Trimming took off 5 bases at V and 4 bases at J, with 14 bases between the two ends. The germline V gene has CDR1 SGHNT and CDR2 YENEEA. The CDR3 DNA is TGTGCCAGCAGCCGGTCAACAGGGTCCACCGGGGAGCTGTTTTTT. Its translation is CASSRSTGSTGELFF.

Notes on this clone: This may arise from a read error, as a much more abundant clone is one base away. The genes are TRBV7-2 and TRBJ2-7, with unresolved D. The CDR3 spans 12 residues. Trimming took 1 base from V and 3 from J, leaving 4 bases between them. The germline gives CDR1 SGHTA, CDR2 FQGNSA. In DNA, the CDR3 is TGTGCCAGCAGCTTAGTAGTCTACGAGCAGTACTTC. It yields the protein CASSLVVYEQYF.

V is TRBV5-4 and J is TRBJ2-2; no clear D gene. V was trimmed by 1 base and J by 3 bases, leaving 7 bases between them. The CDR3 has 14 amino acids. CDR1 and CDR2 (germline): SGHNT, YYREEE (reference sequence). The CDR3, as DNA: TGTGCCAGCAGCTTGTATACAGACACCGGGGAGCTGTTTTTT. This sequence encodes CASSLYTDTGELFF.

This chain joins TRBV5-1 and TRBJ2-1; the D gene is possibly TRBD1 (5 bases). V lost 0 bases to trimming and J lost 2 bases, with 12 bases between them. CDR3 length equals 16 residues. Germline lookup yields CDR1 SGHRS and CDR2 YFSETQ. CDR3 DNA: TGCGCCAGCAGCTTGGATGCCAGGGAAACCTACAATGAGCAGTTCTTC. This codes for CASSLDARETYNEQFF.

This clone showed up just once. The chain carries TRBV19 and TRBJ1-2; possibly TRBD1 for D (5 bases). The CDR3 covers 14 residues. Germline V gene data show CDR1 as LNHDA and CDR2 as SQIVND (reference sequence). With 3 bases removed from V and 2 bases from J, the gap between germline ends came to 10 bases. The CDR3 coding sequence is TGTGCCAGTAGTATTCTTTCAGGGAACTATGGCTACACCTTC. This gives the protein CASSILSGNYGYTF.

The chain carries TRBV6-6 and TRBJ2-5; 8 bases match TRBD2. This CDR3 comprises 14 residues. The trim removed 7 bases at V and 5 bases at J, leaving 9 bases unmatched. Per germline, CDR1 MNHNY and CDR2 SVGAGI (reference sequence). The CDR3 reads CASKRGRSGETQYF. CDR3 nucleotides: TGTGCCAGCAAGCGGGGGAGGTCAGGCGAGACCCAGTACTTC.

V gene TRBV6-5 combines with J gene TRBJ2-3, with TRBD2 matching 15 bases. CDR1 and CDR2 (germline): MNHEY, SVGAGI. With V trimmed by 2 bases and J by 11 bases, 8 bases remained unmatched. This CDR3 is built from 16 residues. The CDR3 sequence is CASSYPGTSGGFMQYF. For the CDR3, the DNA is TGTGCCAGCAGTTACCCCGGGACTAGCGGGGGGTTCATGCAGTATTTT.

The J gene is TRBJ2-7, the V gene TRBV27; no clear D gene. This CDR3 has 12 residues. Trimming left V 0 bases short and J 3 bases short, with 3 bases between. From germline, CDR1 is MNHEY and CDR2 SMNVEV (reference sequence). For the CDR3, the DNA is TGTGCCAGCAGTTTATCTCACTACGAGCAGTACTTC. Translating it yields CASSLSHYEQYF.

V and J are TRBV5-1 and TRBJ2-6; 11 nucleotides align to TRBD2. The CDR3 totals 19 residues. V shed 4 bases, J shed 4 bases, and the junction held 13 bases outside the gene matches. Germline-derived CDR1 and CDR2 are SGHRS and YFSETQ. The CDR3 here is CASSREPGLAAIGANVLTF. The CDR3 DNA reads TGCGCCAGCAGCCGGGAACCGGGACTAGCGGCCATCGGGGCCAACGTCCTGACTTTC.

This chain connects TRBV9 to TRBJ1-4, with unresolved D. CDR1 is SGDLS, CDR2 YYNGEE, per germline. Between the trimmed V and J ends, which lost 4 bases and 8 bases, there was a span of 9 bases. This CDR3 has 12 residues. The CDR3 region is CASSSVGEKLFF. The CDR3 nucleotides read TGTGCCAGCAGCTCAGTCGGGGAAAAACTGTTTTTT.

The chain is built from TRBV28 and TRBJ1-5, with D tentatively TRBD1 (6 bases). The CDR3 is 18 residues long. CDR1 MDHEN and CDR2 SYDVKM come from the germline V gene. The V end was cut by 7 bases, the J end by 4 bases, with 26 bases between. The CDR3 region has the DNA TGTGCCAGCAAACCCTCGCTTCCGGGGTCTCAGGGGAATCAGCCCCAGCATTTT. Translation: CASKPSLPGSQGNQPQHF.

In its sample, this clone was seen once. J is TRBJ1-4 and V is TRBV6-5; perhaps TRBD1 as D (6 bases). V dropped 7 bases and J dropped 4 bases, with 13 bases sitting between them. The CDR3 has 14 residues. CDR1 is MNHEY and CDR2 is SVGAGI in the germline V gene. CDR3 in amino acids: CASTEGTINEKLFF. The CDR3 coding sequence is TGTGCCAGCACCGAAGGGACAATTAATGAAAAACTGTTTTTT.

This chain uses TRBV27 with TRBJ1-4; D may be TRBD1 (6 bases). Germline CDR1 is MNHEY and CDR2 is SMNVEV (reference sequence). The ends were cut back, 7 bases at V and 4 bases at J, with 13 bases in the middle. The CDR3 extends over 14 amino acids. The CDR3 loop reads CASTSRGYNEKLFF. Written as DNA, the CDR3 is TGTGCCAGCACCAGCAGGGGTTATAATGAAAAACTGTTTTTT.

The chain couples TRBV5-1 to TRBJ2-7; D unclear. Germline CDR1 SGHRS, CDR2 YFSETQ. This CDR3 has 15 residues. Trimming took 0 bases from V and 0 from J, leaving 10 bases between them. The CDR3 nucleotides are TGCGCCAGCAGCTTGGTTCCAGGAAGCTCCTACGAGCAGTACTTC. This sequence encodes CASSLVPGSSYEQYF.